A selection of T cell receptor beta chains follows, all from one sample in a study of T cells after somatic rescue of genetic block. Sequencing used immunoSEQ multiplex PCR; TCRdb keeps in-frame clones, though not all of them. The sample consists of 11,000 to 15,000 clones, 65% to 75% of them appearing once. Source material: peripheral blood mononuclear cells (PBMCs). All receptors come from a man aged 18 to 30. CDR3s include the opening cysteine and the closing phenylalanine or tryptophan. The order of the fields is D gene, J gene, V gene, clone size, CDR3 DNA, CDR3 protein. D genes are given only for firm matches. Clone size is stated in some rows and not others, as once, few, many or a class when expanded.

d_gene: TRBD2; j_gene: TRBJ2-1; v_gene: TRBV30; abundance: once; CDR3nt: TGTGCCTGGAGAAGTCCATCCGGGAGGGCCGTTAATGAGCAGTTCTTC; CDR3aa: CAWRSPSGRAVNEQFF
d_gene: TRBD1; j_gene: TRBJ1-3; v_gene: TRBV2; abundance: -; CDR3nt: TGTGCCAGCAGTGAATCAGGGGGCGGAAACACCATATATTTT; CDR3aa: CASSESGGGNTIYF
d_gene: -; j_gene: TRBJ1-5; v_gene: TRBV4-1; abundance: -; CDR3nt: TGCGCCAGCAGCCAAAAGGGCCTTGGCCCCAATGGGCCCCAGCATTTT; CDR3aa: CASSQKGLGPNGPQHF
d_gene: -; j_gene: TRBJ2-7; v_gene: TRBV5-4; abundance: once; CDR3nt: TGTGCCAGCAGCCCCAGGGGAGGCCCCCTCCTTAGCGAGCAGTACTTC; CDR3aa: CASSPRGGPLLSEQYF
d_gene: TRBD1; j_gene: TRBJ2-7; v_gene: TRBV19; abundance: -; CDR3nt: TGTGCCAGTAGTATTGCCCGGACAGGGGGCGAATACGAGCAGTACTTC; CDR3aa: CASSIARTGGEYEQYF
d_gene: TRBD1; j_gene: TRBJ1-5; v_gene: TRBV6-4; abundance: once; CDR3nt: TGTGCCAGCAGTGACTCGGGGACAGCTTATAGCAATCAGCCCCAGCATTTT; CDR3aa: CASSDSGTAYSNQPQHF
d_gene: TRBD2; j_gene: TRBJ2-7; v_gene: TRBV7-2; abundance: -; CDR3nt: TGTGCCAGCAGCTCGGGACTAGCGGGAGTATCCGAGCAGTACTTC; CDR3aa: CASSSGLAGVSEQYF
d_gene: -; j_gene: TRBJ2-1; v_gene: TRBV2; abundance: -; CDR3nt: TGTGCCAGCAGTGATGAGTTCTCCTACAATGAGCAGTTCTTC; CDR3aa: CASSDEFSYNEQFF
d_gene: -; j_gene: TRBJ2-5; v_gene: TRBV11-2; abundance: -; CDR3nt: TGTGCCAGCAGCTTAGGGTGGACAAGTGAGACCCAGTACTTC; CDR3aa: CASSLGWTSETQYF
d_gene: TRBD1; j_gene: TRBJ1-5; v_gene: TRBV18; abundance: -; CDR3nt: TGTGCCAGCCACCAGGGGGTCAATCAGCCCCAGCATTTT; CDR3aa: CASHQGVNQPQHF
d_gene: TRBD1; j_gene: TRBJ1-6; v_gene: TRBV5-1; abundance: once; CDR3nt: TGCGCCAGCAGCTCCTTGTCCCGGGACAGGGGATCACCCCTCCACTTT; CDR3aa: CASSSLSRDRGSPLHF
d_gene: -; j_gene: TRBJ2-3; v_gene: TRBV27; abundance: -; CDR3nt: TGTGCCAGCAGTTCGTCAGGGTATCCACTGGCAGATACGCAGTATTTT; CDR3aa: CASSSSGYPLADTQYF